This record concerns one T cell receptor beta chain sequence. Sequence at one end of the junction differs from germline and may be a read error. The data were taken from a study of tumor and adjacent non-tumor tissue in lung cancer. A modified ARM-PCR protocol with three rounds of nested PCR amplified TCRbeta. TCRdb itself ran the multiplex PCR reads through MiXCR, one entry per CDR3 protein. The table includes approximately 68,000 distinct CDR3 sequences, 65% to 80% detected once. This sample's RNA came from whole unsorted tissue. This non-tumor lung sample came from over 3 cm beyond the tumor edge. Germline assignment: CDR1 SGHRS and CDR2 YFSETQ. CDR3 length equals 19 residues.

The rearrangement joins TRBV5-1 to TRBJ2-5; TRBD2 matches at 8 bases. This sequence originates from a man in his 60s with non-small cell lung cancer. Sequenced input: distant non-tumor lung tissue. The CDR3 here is CGSSLYPSGRCLNQETQYF. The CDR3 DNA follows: TGCGGCAGCAGCTTGTACCCCAGCGGGAGATGCCTAAATCAAGAGACCCAGTACTTC.